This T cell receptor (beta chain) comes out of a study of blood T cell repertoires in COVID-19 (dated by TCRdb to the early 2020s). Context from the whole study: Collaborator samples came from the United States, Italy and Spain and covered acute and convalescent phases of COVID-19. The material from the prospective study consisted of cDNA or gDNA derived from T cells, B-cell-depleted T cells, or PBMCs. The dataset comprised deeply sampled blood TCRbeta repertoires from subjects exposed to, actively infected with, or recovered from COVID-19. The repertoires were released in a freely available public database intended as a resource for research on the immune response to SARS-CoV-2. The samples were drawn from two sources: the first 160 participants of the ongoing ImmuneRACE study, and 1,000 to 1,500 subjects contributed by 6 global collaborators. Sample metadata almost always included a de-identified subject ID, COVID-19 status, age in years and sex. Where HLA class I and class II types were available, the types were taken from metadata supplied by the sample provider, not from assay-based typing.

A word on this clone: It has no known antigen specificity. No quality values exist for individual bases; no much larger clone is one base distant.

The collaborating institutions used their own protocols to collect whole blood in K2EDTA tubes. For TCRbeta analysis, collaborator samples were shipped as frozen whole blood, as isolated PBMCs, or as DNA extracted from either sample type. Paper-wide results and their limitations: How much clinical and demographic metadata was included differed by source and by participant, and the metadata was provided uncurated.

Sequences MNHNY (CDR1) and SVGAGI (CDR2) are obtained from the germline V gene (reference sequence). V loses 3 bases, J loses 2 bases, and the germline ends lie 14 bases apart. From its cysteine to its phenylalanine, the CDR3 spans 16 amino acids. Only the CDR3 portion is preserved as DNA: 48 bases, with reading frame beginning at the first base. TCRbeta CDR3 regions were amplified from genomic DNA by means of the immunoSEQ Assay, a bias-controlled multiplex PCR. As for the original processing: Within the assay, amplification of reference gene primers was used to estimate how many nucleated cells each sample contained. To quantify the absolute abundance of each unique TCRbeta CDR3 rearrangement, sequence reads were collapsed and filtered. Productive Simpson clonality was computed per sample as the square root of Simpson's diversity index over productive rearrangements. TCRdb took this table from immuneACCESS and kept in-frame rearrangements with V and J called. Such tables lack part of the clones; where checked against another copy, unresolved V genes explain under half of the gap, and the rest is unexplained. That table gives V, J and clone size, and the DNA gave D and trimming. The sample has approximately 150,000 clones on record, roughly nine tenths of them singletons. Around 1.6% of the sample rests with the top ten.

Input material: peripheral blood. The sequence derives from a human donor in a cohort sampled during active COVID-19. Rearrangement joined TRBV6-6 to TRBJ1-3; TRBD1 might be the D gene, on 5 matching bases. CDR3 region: CASSYAPGLTGNTIYF. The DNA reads TGTGCCAGCAGTTATGCTCCGGGACTTACTGGAAACACCATATATTTT.